Below, one TCR beta chain is given with its context. Its target is not known. Semi-nested PCR with Nested Universal Primer A followed constant-region reverse priming of full-length variable regions. TCRdb used MiXCR to reprocess the 5' RACE reads, holding one entry per CDR3 protein. The sample holds about 62,000 distinct CDR3 sequences, 30% seen once. The CDR3 has 13 amino acids. Germline V lookup: CDR1 LNHDA, CDR2 SQIVND (reference sequence). The germline V and J ends were trimmed by 7 bases and 6 bases, with 14 bases remaining between them. Study-wide results and limits: Tumor Tregs overlapped most with tumor, then blood, naive CD4+ cells.

Naive CD4+ cells had CD25+ Tregs removed. Sequencing was performed on tumor-infiltrating naive CD4+ T cells sorted from the breast tumor. The subset here: naive CD4+ T cells, CD4+CD45RA+CD25-. The chain is built from TRBV19 and TRBJ2-3, with D tentatively TRBD2 (6 bases). This receptor was identified in a female donor with breast cancer. The CDR3 here is CASMPGLGDTQYF. In DNA form, the CDR3 reads TGTGCCAGTATGCCGGGACTGGGGGATACGCAGTATTTT.